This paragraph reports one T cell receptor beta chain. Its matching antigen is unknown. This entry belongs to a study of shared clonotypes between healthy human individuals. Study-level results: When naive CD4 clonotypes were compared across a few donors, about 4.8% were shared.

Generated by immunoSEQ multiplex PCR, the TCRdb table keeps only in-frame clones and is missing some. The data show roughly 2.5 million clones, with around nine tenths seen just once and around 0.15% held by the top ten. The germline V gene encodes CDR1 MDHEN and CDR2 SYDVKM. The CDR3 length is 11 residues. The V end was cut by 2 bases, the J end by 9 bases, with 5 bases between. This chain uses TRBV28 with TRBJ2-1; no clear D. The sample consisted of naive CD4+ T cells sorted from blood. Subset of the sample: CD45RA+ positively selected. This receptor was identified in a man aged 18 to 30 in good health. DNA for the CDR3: TGTGCCAGCAGTTTAGCCCTTGAGCAGTTCTTC. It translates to CASSLALEQFF.